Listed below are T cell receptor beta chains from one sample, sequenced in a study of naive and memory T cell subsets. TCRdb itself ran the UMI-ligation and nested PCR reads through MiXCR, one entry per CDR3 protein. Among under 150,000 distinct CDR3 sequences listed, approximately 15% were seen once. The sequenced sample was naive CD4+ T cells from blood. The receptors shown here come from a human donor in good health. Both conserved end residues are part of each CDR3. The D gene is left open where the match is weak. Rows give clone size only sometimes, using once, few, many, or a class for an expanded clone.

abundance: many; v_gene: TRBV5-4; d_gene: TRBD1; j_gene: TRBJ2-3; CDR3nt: TGTGCCAGCAGCCCACGGACAGGGGGCGGAACAGATACGCAGTATTTT; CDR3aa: CASSPRTGGGTDTQYF
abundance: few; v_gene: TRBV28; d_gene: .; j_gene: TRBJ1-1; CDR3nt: TGTGCCAGCAGGGAAGGACAGAACCCCTATGGCTTT; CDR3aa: CASREGQNPYGF
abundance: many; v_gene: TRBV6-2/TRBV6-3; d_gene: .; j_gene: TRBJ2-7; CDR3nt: TGTGCCAGCAGTTCCCGGGACAACTCCTACGAGCAGTACTTC; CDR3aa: CASSSRDNSYEQYF
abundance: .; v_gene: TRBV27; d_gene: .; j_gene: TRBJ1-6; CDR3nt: TGTGCCAGCATCGAACGAGGACGGGGTAATTCACCCCTCCACTTT; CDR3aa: CASIERGRGNSPLHF
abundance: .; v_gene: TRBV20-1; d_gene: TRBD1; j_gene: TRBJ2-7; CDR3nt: TGCAGTGCTAGGGGGACAGGGGGAACTCAATACGAGCAGTACTTC; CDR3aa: CSARGTGGTQYEQYF
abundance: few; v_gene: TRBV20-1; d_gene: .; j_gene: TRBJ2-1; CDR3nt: TGCAGTGCAAAGGCCTCGAAAGTCAATGAGCAGTTCTTC; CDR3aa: CSAKASKVNEQFF
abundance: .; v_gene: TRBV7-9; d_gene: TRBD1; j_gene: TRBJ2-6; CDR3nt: TGTGCCAGCAGCCAGACAGGGACTGGGGCCAACGTCCTGACTTTC; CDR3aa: CASSQTGTGANVLTF
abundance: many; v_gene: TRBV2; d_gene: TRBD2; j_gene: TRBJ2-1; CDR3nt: TGTGCCAGCGGGCGGGGGACCTACAATGAGCAGTTCTTC; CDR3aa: CASGRGTYNEQFF
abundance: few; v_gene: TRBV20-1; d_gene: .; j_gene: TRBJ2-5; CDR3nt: TGCAGTGGGAGGGTAGGCGGGATGGTAGGCGAGACCCAGTACTTC; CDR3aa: CSGRVGGMVGETQYF
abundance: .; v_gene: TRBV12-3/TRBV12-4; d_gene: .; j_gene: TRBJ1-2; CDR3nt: TGTGCCAGCAGTTTAGACGGTCCTAACTATGGCTACACCTTC; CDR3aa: CASSLDGPNYGYTF
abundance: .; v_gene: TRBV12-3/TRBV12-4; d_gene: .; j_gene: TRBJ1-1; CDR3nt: TGTGCCAGCAGTTTGGTAATGAACACTGAAGCTTTCTTT; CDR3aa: CASSLVMNTEAFF
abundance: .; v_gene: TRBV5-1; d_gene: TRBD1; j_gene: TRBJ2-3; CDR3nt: TGCGCCAGCAGTCCCCGGACAGGGCCCCCCACAGATACGCAGTATTTT; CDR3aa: CASSPRTGPPTDTQYF
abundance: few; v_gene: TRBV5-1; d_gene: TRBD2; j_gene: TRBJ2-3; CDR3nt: TGCGCCAGCAGCTTGAAACTAGCGGGAGAATCCCCAGATACGCAGTATTTT; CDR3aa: CASSLKLAGESPDTQYF
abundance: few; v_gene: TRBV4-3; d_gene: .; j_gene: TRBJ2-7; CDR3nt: TGCGCCAGCAGCCAAGAAGGGTCAGGGCATGCCTACGAGCAGTACTTC; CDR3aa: CASSQEGSGHAYEQYF
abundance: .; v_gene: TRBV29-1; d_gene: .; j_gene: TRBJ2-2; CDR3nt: TGCAGCGTAAGAGACAGCGGGAACACCGGGGAGCTGTTTTTT; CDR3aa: CSVRDSGNTGELFF
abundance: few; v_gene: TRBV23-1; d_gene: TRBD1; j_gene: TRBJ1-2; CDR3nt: TGCGCCAGCAGTCTACAGGGGGCGGACTATGGCTACACCTTC; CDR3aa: CASSLQGADYGYTF
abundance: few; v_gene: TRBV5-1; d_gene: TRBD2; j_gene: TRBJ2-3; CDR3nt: TGCGCCAGCAGTACCGGGACTAGCGGTCCAGATACGCAGTATTTT; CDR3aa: CASSTGTSGPDTQYF
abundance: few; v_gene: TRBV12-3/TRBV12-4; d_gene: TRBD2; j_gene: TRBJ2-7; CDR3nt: TGTGCCAGCAGTCTGACTAGCGGGAGGAGGTACGAGCAGTACTTC; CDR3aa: CASSLTSGRRYEQYF
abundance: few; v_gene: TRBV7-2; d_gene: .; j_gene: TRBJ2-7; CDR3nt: TGTGCCAGCAGCTTAAACTGGGAAAGGTACGAGCAGTACTTC; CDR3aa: CASSLNWERYEQYF
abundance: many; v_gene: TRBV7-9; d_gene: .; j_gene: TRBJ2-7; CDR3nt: TGTGCCAGCAGCCCAGGACAGAATTACGAGCAGTACTTC; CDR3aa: CASSPGQNYEQYF
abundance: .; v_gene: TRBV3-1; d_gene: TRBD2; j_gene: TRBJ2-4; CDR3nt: TGTGCCAGCAGCCAAAGCCTAGCGGGAGGAGGCAAAAACATTCAGTACTTC; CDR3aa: CASSQSLAGGGKNIQYF
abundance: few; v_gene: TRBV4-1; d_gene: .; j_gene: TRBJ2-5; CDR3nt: TGCGCCAGCAGCCAAGCGGGCGCAGGCGGAGAGACCCAGTACTTC; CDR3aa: CASSQAGAGGETQYF
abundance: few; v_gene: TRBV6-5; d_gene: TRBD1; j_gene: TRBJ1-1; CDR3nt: TGTGCCAGCAGTTACTCGGCGGACAGGCCTGAAGCTTTCTTT; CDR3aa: CASSYSADRPEAFF